These 3 T cell receptor beta chains were all obtained from the same sample, sequenced in a study of blood T cell repertoires in COVID-19. The protocol was immunoSEQ multiplex PCR, while the TCRdb copy is restricted to in-frame clones and leaves out a portion. The table lists tens of thousands of clones, roughly 78% of them singletons. The source material was peripheral blood. These receptor sequences come from a woman older than 75 with acute or convalescent COVID-19.

The CDR3 bases are TGTGCCAGCAGTTGGGCCCCAGGAGGCGAGCAGTACTTC. It encodes CASSWAPGGEQYF. J is TRBJ2-7 and V is TRBV27; D is perhaps TRBD2 (5 bases). The germline V gene has CDR1 MNHEY and CDR2 SMNVEV (reference sequence). The CDR3 extends over 13 amino acids. V gave up 4 bases and J gave up 6 bases, with 13 bases separating them.

The rearrangement uses TRBV6-5 and TRBJ2-5, with no clear D. From germline, CDR1 is MNHEY and CDR2 SVGAGI. CDR3 length equals 13 residues. V lost 3 bases and J 2 bases, leaving 7 bases between the germline ends. Written as DNA, the CDR3 is TGTGCCAGCAGTTATACAGCTCAAGAGACCCAGTACTTC. As protein: CASSYTAQETQYF.

This chain uses TRBV5-1 with TRBJ1-1, with D hard to call. Germline CDR1 SGHRS, CDR2 YFSETQ. CDR3 length: 14 amino acids. The ends were cut back, 3 bases at V and 4 bases at J, with 13 bases in the middle. This CDR3 is CASSSNPGSTEAFF. CDR3 sequence (DNA): TGCGCCAGCAGCTCCAACCCGGGTAGCACTGAAGCTTTCTTT.